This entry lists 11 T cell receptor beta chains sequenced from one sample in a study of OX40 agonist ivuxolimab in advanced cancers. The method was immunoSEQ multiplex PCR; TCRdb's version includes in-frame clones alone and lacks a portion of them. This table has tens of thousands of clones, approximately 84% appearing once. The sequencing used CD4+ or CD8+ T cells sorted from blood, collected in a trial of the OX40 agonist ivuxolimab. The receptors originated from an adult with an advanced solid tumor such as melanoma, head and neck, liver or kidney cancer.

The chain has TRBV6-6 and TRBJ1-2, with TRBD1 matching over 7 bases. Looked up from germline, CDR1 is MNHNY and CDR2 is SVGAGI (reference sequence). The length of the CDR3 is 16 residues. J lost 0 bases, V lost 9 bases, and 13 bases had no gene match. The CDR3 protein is CASTGDIVPANYGYTF. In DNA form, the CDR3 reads TGTGCCAGTACAGGGGATATAGTTCCGGCTAACTATGGCTACACCTTC.

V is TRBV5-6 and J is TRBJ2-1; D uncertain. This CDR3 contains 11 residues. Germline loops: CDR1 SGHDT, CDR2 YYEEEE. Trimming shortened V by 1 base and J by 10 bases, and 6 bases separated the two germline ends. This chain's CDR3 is CASSLSNEQFF. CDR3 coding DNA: TGTGCCAGCAGCTTGTCGAACGAGCAGTTCTTC.

The CDR3 reads CSVETGRGHEQYF. CDR3 nucleotides: TGCAGCGTTGAAACTGGGAGGGGCCACGAGCAGTACTTC. J is TRBJ2-7 and V is TRBV29-1; 7 positions match TRBD2. The CDR3 length is 13 residues. J gave up 5 bases and V 2 bases, and 6 bases lay outside the gene matches. Per the germline V gene, CDR1 is SQVTM and CDR2 is ANQGSEA.

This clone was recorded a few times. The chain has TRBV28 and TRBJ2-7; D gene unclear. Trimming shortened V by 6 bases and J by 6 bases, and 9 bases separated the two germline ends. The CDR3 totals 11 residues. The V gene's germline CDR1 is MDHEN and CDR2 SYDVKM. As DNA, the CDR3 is TGTGCCAGCAGCTTGGGGTCCGAGCAGTACTTC. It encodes CASSLGSEQYF.

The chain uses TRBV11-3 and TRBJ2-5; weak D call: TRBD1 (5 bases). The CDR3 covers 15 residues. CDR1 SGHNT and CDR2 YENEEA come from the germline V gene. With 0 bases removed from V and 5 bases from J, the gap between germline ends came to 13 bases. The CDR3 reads CASSLDRQPGETQYF. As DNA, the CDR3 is TGTGCCAGCAGCTTAGATCGACAGCCCGGGGAGACCCAGTACTTC.

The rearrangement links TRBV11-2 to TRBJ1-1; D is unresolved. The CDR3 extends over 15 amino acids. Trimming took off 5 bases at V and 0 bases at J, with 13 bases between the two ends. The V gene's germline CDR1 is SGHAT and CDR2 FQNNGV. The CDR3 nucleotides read TGTGCCAGCAGCCCCGATCGGGGAATGAACACTGAAGCTTTCTTT. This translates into CASSPDRGMNTEAFF.

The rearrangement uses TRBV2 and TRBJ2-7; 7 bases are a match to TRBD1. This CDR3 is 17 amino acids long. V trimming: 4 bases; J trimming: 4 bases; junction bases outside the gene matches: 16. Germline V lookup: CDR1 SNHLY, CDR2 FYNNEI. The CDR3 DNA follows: TGTGCCAGCAGTGGAGACCCCTCCCGGGACAGCCCTTACGAGCAGTACTTC. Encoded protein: CASSGDPSRDSPYEQYF.

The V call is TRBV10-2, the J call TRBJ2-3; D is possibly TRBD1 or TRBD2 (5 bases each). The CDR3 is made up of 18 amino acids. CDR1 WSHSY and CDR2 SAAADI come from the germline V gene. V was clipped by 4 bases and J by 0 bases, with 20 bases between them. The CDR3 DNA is TGCGCCAGCAGTGTAAGGGTTGTGGGGGTCATCAGCACAGATACGCAGTATTTT. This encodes CASSVRVVGVISTDTQYF.

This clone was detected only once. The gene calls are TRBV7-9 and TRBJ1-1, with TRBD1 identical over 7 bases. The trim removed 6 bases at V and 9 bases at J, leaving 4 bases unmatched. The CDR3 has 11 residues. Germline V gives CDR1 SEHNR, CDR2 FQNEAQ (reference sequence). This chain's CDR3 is CASRDRKKAFF. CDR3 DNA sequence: TGTGCCAGCAGGGACAGGAAAAAAGCTTTCTTT. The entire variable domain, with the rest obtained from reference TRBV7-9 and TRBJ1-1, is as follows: DTGVSQNPRHKITKRGQNVTFRCDPISEHNRLYWYRQTLGQGPEFLTYFQNEAQLEKSRLLSDRFSAERPKGSFSTLEIQRTEQGDSAMYLCASRDRKKAFFGQGTRLTVV.

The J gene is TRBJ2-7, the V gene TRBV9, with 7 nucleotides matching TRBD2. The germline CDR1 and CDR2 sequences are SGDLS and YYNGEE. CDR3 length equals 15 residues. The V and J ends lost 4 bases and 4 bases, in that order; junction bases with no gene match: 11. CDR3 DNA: TGTGCCAGCAGCCTTGACGCTGGGGGGGGTTACGAGCAGTACTTC. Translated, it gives CASSLDAGGGYEQYF.

CDR3 in amino acids: CASRETDTSNYGYTF. The DNA for the CDR3 is TGTGCCAGCAGAGAGACAGATACTTCTAACTATGGCTACACCTTC. The J gene is TRBJ1-2, the V gene TRBV5-6, with TRBD1 as a possible D gene (5 bases). CDR3 length: 15 residues. Between the trimmed V and J ends, which lost 5 bases and 0 bases, there was a span of 14 bases. CDR1 and CDR2 from the germline V gene are SGHDT and YYEEEE.